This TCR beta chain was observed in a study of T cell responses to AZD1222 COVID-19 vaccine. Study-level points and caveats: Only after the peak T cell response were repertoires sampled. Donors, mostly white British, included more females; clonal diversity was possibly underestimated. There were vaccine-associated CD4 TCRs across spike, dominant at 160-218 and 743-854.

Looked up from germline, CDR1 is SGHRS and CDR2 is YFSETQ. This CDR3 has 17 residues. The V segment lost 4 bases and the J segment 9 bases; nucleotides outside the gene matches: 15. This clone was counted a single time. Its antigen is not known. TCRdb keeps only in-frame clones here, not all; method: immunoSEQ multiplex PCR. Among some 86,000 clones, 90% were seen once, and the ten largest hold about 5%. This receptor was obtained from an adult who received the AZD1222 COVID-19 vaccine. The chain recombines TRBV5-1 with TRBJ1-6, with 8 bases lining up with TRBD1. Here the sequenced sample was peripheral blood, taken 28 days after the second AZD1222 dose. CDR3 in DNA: TGCGCCAGCAGCGTAAACCCAGGGGGCGCCGATGCTTCACCCCTCCACTTT. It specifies CASSVNPGGADASPLHF.